Sequencing of this TCR beta chain was carried out in a study of cytomegalovirus exposure and HLA in healthy donors. V shed 1 base and J shed 4 bases, with 10 bases lying between them. The V gene's germline CDR1 is LNHNV and CDR2 YYDKDF (reference sequence). This CDR3 comprises 14 residues. PCR involved 60 Vbeta and 13 Jbeta primers. Assay: immunoSEQ multiplex PCR; the TCRdb copy retains only in-frame clones and omits some. This table holds about 240,000 clones, around four fifths found once. The V gene is TRBV15, the J gene TRBJ2-5, with D perhaps matching TRBD1 (7 bases). Sequencing was carried out using PBMCs. This TCR was sampled from a boy under 18 in good health and CMV-seronegative. The CDR3 coding sequence is TGTGCCACCAGCAGAGGACAGGGAGGAGAGACCCAGTACTTC. It translates to CATSRGQGGETQYF.